The next 7 T cell receptor beta chains were all read from a single sample in a study of control samples from healthy donors and cancer patients. Clones were read by immunoSEQ multiplex PCR, and TCRdb kept only the in-frame ones, dropping some. The sample records 140,000 to 150,000 clones, roughly 93% being singletons. Sample: blood. Source of these receptors: a man aged 18 to 29 in good health.

This rearrangement joins TRBV28 to TRBJ1-2, with 8 nucleotides matching TRBD1. V lost 5 bases, J lost 5 bases, and 13 bases stayed unmatched. Germline assignment: CDR1 MDHEN and CDR2 SYDVKM. The CDR3 is 16 residues long. The CDR3 here is CASSRVPGQERYGYTF. CDR3 sequence (DNA): TGTGCCAGCAGTAGGGTACCGGGACAGGAGCGTTATGGCTACACCTTC.

The rearrangement joins TRBV5-5 to TRBJ1-2; D might be TRBD1 (5 bases). Trimming cost V 1 base and J 8 bases, with 9 bases left between them. This CDR3 has 12 amino acids. Looked up from germline, CDR1 is SGHKS and CDR2 is YYEKEE (reference sequence). The CDR3 coding sequence is TGTGCCAGCAGCTTGAGGGGAAACGGCTACACCTTC. This codes for CASSLRGNGYTF.

The table lists this clone with a count of one. The chain couples TRBV5-1 to TRBJ2-2; the match to TRBD2 covers 10 bases. The CDR3 runs to 16 residues. CDR1 SGHRS and CDR2 YFSETQ come from the germline V gene. V lost 0 bases to trimming and J lost 7 bases; unmatched junction nucleotides: 6. The CDR3 bases are TGCGCCAGCAGCTTGGAGTTAGCGGGAGGAGTCGGGGAGCTGTTTTTT. Its translation: CASSLELAGGVGELFF.

This chain links TRBV7-9 with TRBJ1-6, with a possible D match to TRBD1 (6 bases). This CDR3 spans 15 amino acids. CDR1 is SEHNR and CDR2 is FQNEAQ in the germline V gene (reference sequence). V lost 4 bases and J lost 7, with 14 bases in between. The CDR3 DNA reads as TGTGCCAGCAGCTCAACGACAGGTCCGAATTCACCCCTCCACTTT. This sequence encodes CASSSTTGPNSPLHF.

This clone was seen a few times. This CDR3 is CASSPLGTGYTGELFF. CDR3 sequence (DNA): TGTGCCAGCAGTCCCCTTGGGACAGGGTATACCGGGGAGCTGTTTTTT. The chain links TRBV6-2 or TRBV6-3 to TRBJ2-2, with 9 bases aligning to TRBD1. The CDR3 covers 16 residues. Germline V lookup: CDR1 MNHEY, CDR2 SVGEGT. V was clipped by 5 bases and J by 5 bases; unmatched bases: 9.

The CDR3 spells CASRKDGYGSPLHF. The CDR3 DNA reads as TGTGCCAGCAGGAAGGACGGATACGGTTCACCCCTCCACTTT. The chain is built from TRBV6-5 and TRBJ1-6; D unclear. Germline V gives CDR1 MNHEY, CDR2 SVGAGI. Trimming left V 6 bases short and J 9 bases short, with 15 bases between. The CDR3 totals 14 residues.

This clone turned up a few times. The V call is TRBV4-2, the J call TRBJ1-1, with 8 bases that match TRBD1. The CDR3 loop spans 16 amino acids. With V trimmed by 0 bases and J by 1 base, 4 bases remained unmatched. The V gene's germline CDR1 is LGHNA and CDR2 YNFKEQ. In DNA, the CDR3 is TGTGCCAGCAGCCAAGATTCTGACAGGGGGAACACTGAAGCTTTCTTT. Amino acids: CASSQDSDRGNTEAFF.